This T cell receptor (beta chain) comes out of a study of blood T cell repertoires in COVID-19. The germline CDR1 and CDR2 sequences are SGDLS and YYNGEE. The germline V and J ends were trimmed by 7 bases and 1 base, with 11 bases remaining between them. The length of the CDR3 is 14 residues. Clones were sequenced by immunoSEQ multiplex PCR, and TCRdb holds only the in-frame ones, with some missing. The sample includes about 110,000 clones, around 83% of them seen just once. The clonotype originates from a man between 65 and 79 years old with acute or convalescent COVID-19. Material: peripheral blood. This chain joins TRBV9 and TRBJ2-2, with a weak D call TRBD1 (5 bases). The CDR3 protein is CASAAQGNTGELFF. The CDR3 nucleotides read TGTGCCAGCGCCGCTCAGGGGAACACCGGGGAGCTGTTTTTT.